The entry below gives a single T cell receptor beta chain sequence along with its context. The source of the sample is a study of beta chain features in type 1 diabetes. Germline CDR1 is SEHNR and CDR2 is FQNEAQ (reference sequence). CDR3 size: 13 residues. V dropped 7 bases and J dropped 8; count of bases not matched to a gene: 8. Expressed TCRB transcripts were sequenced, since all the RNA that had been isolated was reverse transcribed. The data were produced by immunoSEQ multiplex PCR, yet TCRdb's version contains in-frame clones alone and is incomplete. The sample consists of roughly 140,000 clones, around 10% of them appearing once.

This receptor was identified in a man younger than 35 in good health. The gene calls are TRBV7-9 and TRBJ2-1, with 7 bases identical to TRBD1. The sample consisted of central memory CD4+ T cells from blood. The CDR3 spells CASIRQGPDEQFF. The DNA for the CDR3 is TGTGCCAGCATACGACAGGGTCCCGATGAGCAGTTCTTC.